These 7 T cell receptor beta chains share one sample of origin, sequenced in a study of T cell therapy after organ transplantation. Clones were sequenced by immunoSEQ multiplex PCR, and TCRdb holds only the in-frame ones, with some missing. The sample carries approximately 1,500 clones, around 70% recorded once. Documented time point: 20-29 weeks after completion of therapy. Which antigens these TCRs recognize remains unknown. Source: CD8+ T cells from blood, taken after autologous CMV-specific T cell therapy. These receptors all come from a human patient who had received a solid organ transplant and had CMV disease. The graft donor may be the source of some T cells.

The chain uses TRBV5-4 and TRBJ1-2, with 8 bases identical to TRBD1. The germline V gene encodes CDR1 SGHNT and CDR2 YYREEE (reference sequence). This CDR3 has 14 residues. The ends lost 2 bases at V and 4 bases at J; junction bases unmatched: 4. CDR3: CASSFTTGGYGYTF. The CDR3 coding sequence is TGTGCCAGCAGCTTTACCACAGGGGGCTATGGCTACACCTTC.

This clone was observed a few times. The chain uses TRBV30 and TRBJ1-3; D is unresolved. This CDR3 spans 14 amino acids. From germline, CDR1 is GTSNPN and CDR2 SVGIG (reference sequence). V was pared by 0 bases and J by 2 bases, with 8 bases between. The CDR3 reads CAWSVVTTGNTIYF. CDR3 sequence (DNA): TGTGCCTGGAGTGTAGTGACAACTGGAAACACCATATATTTT.

CDR3 amino acids: CASSEEERRPMNTEAFF. CDR3 DNA: TGTGCCAGCAGTGAAGAAGAGCGTAGGCCCATGAACACTGAAGCTTTCTTT. V and J are TRBV2 and TRBJ1-1; D unclear. Trimming took 1 base from V and 0 from J, leaving 15 bases between them. This CDR3 comprises 17 residues. CDR1 is SNHLY and CDR2 is FYNNEI in the germline V gene.

This clone appeared a few times. V is TRBV5-6 and J is TRBJ1-1; D is unclear. CDR1 is SGHDT, CDR2 YYEEEE, per germline. The CDR3 has 13 amino acids. V lost 0 bases and J lost 1, with 4 bases in between. The CDR3, as DNA: TGTGCCAGCAGCTTGGACACGAACACTGAAGCTTTCTTT. It translates to CASSLDTNTEAFF.

The chain carries TRBV27 and TRBJ2-5; 11 positions agree with TRBD2. The V gene end was trimmed by 5 bases and the J gene end by 4 bases; junction bases not matched to a gene: 6. This CDR3 region has 15 residues. The germline V gene has CDR1 MNHEY and CDR2 SMNVEV (reference sequence). DNA of the CDR3: TGTGCCAGCAGTCCTTTAGCGGGAGGGCGAGAGACCCAGTACTTC. Translated: CASSPLAGGRETQYF.

The chain recombines TRBV5-4 with TRBJ2-1, with D possibly being TRBD1 (5 bases). The CDR3 contains 15 residues. CDR1 is SGHNT and CDR2 is YYREEE in the germline V gene (reference sequence). Trimming pared 0 bases from V and 6 bases from J, leaving 13 bases between. The DNA of the CDR3 is TGTGCCAGCAGCTTGGCTGCAGGGTTTCTCAATGAGCAGTTCTTC. Residues: CASSLAAGFLNEQFF.

V and J are TRBV6-5 and TRBJ2-1; D possibly corresponds to TRBD1 (6 bases). This CDR3 has 13 residues. Germline lookup yields CDR1 MNHEY and CDR2 SVGAGI. V was shortened by 4 bases and J by 9 bases, with 13 bases between the two germline ends. The CDR3 nucleotides are TGTGCCAGCAGTTTCACAGGGCAGGGTGAGCAGTTCTTC. Protein: CASSFTGQGEQFF.